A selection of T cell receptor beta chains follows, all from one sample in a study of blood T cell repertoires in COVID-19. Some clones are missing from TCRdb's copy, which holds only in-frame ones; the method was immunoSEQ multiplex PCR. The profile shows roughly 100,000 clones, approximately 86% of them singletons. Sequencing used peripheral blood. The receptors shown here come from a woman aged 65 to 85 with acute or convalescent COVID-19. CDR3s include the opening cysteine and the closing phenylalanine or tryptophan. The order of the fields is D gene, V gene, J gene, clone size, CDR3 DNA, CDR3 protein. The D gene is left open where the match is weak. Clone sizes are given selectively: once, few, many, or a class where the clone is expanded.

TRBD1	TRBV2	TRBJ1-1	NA	TGTGCCAGCAGTGGGGGGGAAGACAGGGTAACACTGAAAGCTTTCTTT	CASSGGEDRVTLKAFF
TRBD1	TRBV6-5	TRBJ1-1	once	TGTGCCAGCGGAGACAGGGGGCTTGGGAACACTGAAGCTTTCTTT	CASGDRGLGNTEAFF
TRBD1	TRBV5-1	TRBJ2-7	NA	TGCGCCAGCAGCCTTTTCGAGGGGGCGGCCTACGAGCAGTACTTC	CASSLFEGAAYEQYF
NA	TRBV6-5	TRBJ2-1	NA	TGTGCCAGCAGTAGGGAGCCCCGCTACAATGAGCAGTTCTTC	CASSREPRYNEQFF
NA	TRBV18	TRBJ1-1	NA	TGTGCCAGCTCACCCGGGACACACGAAGCTTTCTTT	CASSPGTHEAFF
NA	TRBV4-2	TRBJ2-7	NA	TGTGCCAGCAGCCAACCCAATATCCCGGTCGAGCAGTACTTC	CASSQPNIPVEQYF
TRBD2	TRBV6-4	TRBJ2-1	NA	TGTGCCAGCAGTGACGGCGGGAGCCACAATGAGCAGTTCTTC	CASSDGGSHNEQFF
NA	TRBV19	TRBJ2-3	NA	TGTGCCAGTAGTTTTAGCGGAGGCACAGATACGCAGTATTTT	CASSFSGGTDTQYF
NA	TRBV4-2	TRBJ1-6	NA	TGTGCCAGCAGCCGCCCGGGAGGTGGGTCACCCCTCCACTTT	CASSRPGGGSPLHF
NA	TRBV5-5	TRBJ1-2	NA	TGTGCCAGCAGCCCGGAGGTTGGCTACACCTTC	CASSPEVGYTF
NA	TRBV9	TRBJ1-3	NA	TGTGCCAGCAGTGTGGGGGGAGCAGGAAACACCATATATTTT	CASSVGGAGNTIYF
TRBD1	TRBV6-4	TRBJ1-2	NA	TGTGCCAGCAGCCCGCGGTTGGGACAGGGTGATGGCTACACCTTC	CASSPRLGQGDGYTF
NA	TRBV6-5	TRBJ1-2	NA	TGTGCCAGCAGATGGACAGAAAACTATGGCTACACCTTC	CASRWTENYGYTF
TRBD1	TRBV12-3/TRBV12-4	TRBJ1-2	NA	TGTGCCAGCAGTTTAGGGACAGGGAACGGCTACACCTTC	CASSLGTGNGYTF
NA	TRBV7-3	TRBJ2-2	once	TGTGCCAGCAGCTTATTGTCGGAGAGCGGGGAGCTGTTTTTT	CASSLLSESGELFF
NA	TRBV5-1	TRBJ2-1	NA	TGCGCCAGCAGCTCAAGACTCCAGGACATAGCATTCAATGAGCAGTTCTTC	CASSSRLQDIAFNEQFF
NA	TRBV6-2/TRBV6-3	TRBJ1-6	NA	TGTGCCAGCAGTCAGGGATCACCCCTCCACTTT	CASSQGSPLHF
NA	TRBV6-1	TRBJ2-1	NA	TGTGCCAGCAGTGAGGCTGTCTATGAGCAGTTCTTC	CASSEAVYEQFF
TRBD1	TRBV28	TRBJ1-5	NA	TGTGCCAGCAGACCTGGACAGGGAAGCAATCAGCCCCAGCATTTT	CASRPGQGSNQPQHF
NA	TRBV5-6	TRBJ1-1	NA	TGTGCCAGCAGCTACACACGTAACACTGAAGCTTTCTTT	CASSYTRNTEAFF
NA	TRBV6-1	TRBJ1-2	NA	TGTGCCAGCAGTGAAAAGTGGGGGCAGAGAATACGCTATGTCTACACCTTC	CASSEKWGQRIRYVYTF
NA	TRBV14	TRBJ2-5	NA	TGTGCCAGCAGCCCCTCCCAAGAGACCCAGTACTTC	CASSPSQETQYF
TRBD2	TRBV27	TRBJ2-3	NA	TGTGCCAGCAGTCCCATAGCGGGGACCTACACAGATACGCAGTATTTT	CASSPIAGTYTDTQYF
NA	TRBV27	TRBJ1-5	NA	TGTGCCAGCAGTTTTCCATTGGGGGGGACGGGCAATCAGCCCCAGCATTTT	CASSFPLGGTGNQPQHF
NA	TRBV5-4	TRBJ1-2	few	TGTGCCAGCAGCTTGGACCAGAACTATGGCTACACCTTC	CASSLDQNYGYTF
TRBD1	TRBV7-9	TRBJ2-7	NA	TGTGCCAGCAGCAAGGTGACAGGGACCTACGAGCAGTACTTC	CASSKVTGTYEQYF
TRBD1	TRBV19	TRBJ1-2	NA	TGTGCCAGTAGTCCACACAGGGGTGCGGGGTATGGCTACACCTTC	CASSPHRGAGYGYTF
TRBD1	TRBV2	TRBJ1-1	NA	TGTGCCAGTCGGACAGGGGGCATTCGAGGCGCTGAAGCTTTCTTT	CASRTGGIRGAEAFF